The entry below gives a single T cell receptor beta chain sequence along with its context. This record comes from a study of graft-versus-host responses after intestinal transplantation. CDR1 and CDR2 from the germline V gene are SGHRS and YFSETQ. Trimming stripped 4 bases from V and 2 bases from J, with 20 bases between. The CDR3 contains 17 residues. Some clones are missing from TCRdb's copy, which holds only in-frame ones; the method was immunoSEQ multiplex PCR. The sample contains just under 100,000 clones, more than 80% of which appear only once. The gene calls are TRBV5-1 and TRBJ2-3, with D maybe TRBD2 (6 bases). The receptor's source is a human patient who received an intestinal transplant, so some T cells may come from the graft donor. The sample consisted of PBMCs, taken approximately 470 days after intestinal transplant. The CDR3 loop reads CASSLRQTGTFTDTQYF. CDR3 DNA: TGCGCCAGCAGCCTGAGACAGACCGGGACTTTCACAGATACGCAGTATTTT.